A single sample is the source of the 2 T cell receptor beta chains below, sequenced in a study of beta chain features in type 1 diabetes. Since all of the isolated RNA was reverse transcribed, expressed TCRB transcripts were what got sequenced. Measured with immunoSEQ multiplex PCR; TCRdb has only the in-frame clones, and not every one. The sample has about 620,000 clones, roughly a sixth seen once. Sequenced input: naive CD4+ T cells from blood. These receptors were collected from a man aged 18 to 35 in good health.

V gene TRBV7-3 combines with J gene TRBJ2-6; TRBD1 might be the D (6 bases). V was shortened by 7 bases and J by 2 bases, with 15 bases between the two germline ends. Germline CDR1 is SGHTA and CDR2 is FQGTGA. CDR3 length: 16 residues. CDR3: CASTKGAGAGANVLTF. The CDR3 DNA reads as TGTGCCAGCACCAAAGGGGCAGGGGCTGGGGCCAACGTCCTGACTTTC.

V gene TRBV13 combines with J gene TRBJ2-7; TRBD2 is a possible D gene (6 bases). V lost 5 bases, J lost 7 bases, and 21 bases lay in between. The CDR3 is 15 amino acids. Germline CDR1 is PRHDT and CDR2 is FYEKMQ (reference sequence). The CDR3 reads CASSALAQRAGEQYF. The CDR3 DNA follows: TGTGCCAGCAGCGCACTAGCTCAGAGGGCGGGAGAGCAGTACTTC.